The sequence of this T cell receptor beta chain was determined in a study of Graves' ophthalmopathy and Graves' hyperthyroidism. This clonotype was counted ten times or more. V was clipped by 6 bases and J by 3 bases; unmatched bases: 1. Germline CDR1 and CDR2: DFQATT and SNEGSKA (reference sequence). The length of the CDR3 is 12 residues. From RNA, the CDR3 regions of TCR beta chains were amplified and sequenced. The first-round RT-PCR employed HTBI primers together with the Qiagen OneStep RT-PCR kit. A multiplex PCR was then performed as the second round. TCRdb reprocessed the multiplex PCR reads via MiXCR and lists one record per CDR3 protein. The sample includes roughly 480,000 distinct CDR3 sequences, about 15% of them seen just once.

Specimen: blood. The origin of this receptor is a woman in her twenties or thirties with Graves' ophthalmopathy. This chain links TRBV20-1 with TRBJ2-7; 11 nucleotides match TRBD1. The CDR3 is CSAGQGGYEQYF. CDR3 bases: TGCAGTGCGGGACAGGGGGGCTACGAGCAGTACTTC.